This TCR beta chain is from a study of T cell repertoires in cytomegalovirus infection. As concerns this clonotype: The antigen is undetermined.

TCRdb recomputed calls from the reads with MiXCR, one row per CDR3 protein. This table holds 160,000 or so distinct CDR3 sequences, 15% to 20% found once. V was shortened by 5 bases and J by 2 bases, with 13 bases between the two germline ends. CDR1 SGHTA and CDR2 FQGNSA come from the germline V gene. The CDR3 covers 14 residues. Study-wide findings and caveats: There were HLA-C-restricted CMV-specific TCR beta clonotypes dominating the ex vivo response.

The sequencing sample was made of CD8+ T cells from PBMCs. V gene TRBV7-2 combines with J gene TRBJ2-7, with D perhaps TRBD1 (6 bases). This clonotype originated in a human donor in good health (CMV status not recorded). Some clones in this sample may be carry-over from other donors' samples. The CDR3 sequence: CASSPTGGTYEQYF. CDR3 bases: TGTGCCAGCAGCCCGACAGGTGGGACCTACGAGCAGTACTTC. The variable domain in full, with the rest retrieved from reference TRBV7-2 and TRBJ2-7, is GAGVSQSPSNKVTEKGKDVELRCDPISGHTALYWYRQSLGQGLEFLIYFQGNSAPDKSGLPSDRFSAERTGGSVSTLTIQRTQQEDSAVYLCASSPTGGTYEQYFGPGTRLTVT.